A selection of T cell receptor beta chains follows, all from one sample in a study of cytomegalovirus exposure and HLA in healthy donors. Profiling relied on immunoSEQ multiplex PCR, and the TCRdb table lists in-frame clones only, not all of them. The sample lists 110,000 to 150,000 clones, around 79% occurring once. Sequencing used PBMCs. These receptor sequences come from a woman aged 50 to 60 in good health and CMV-seropositive. CDR3s include the opening cysteine and the closing phenylalanine or tryptophan. The D gene is left open where the match is weak. Size tells how often a clone was seen (once, few, many) or the class of an expanded clone, and some rows leave it out.

clone_size d_call j_call v_call cdr3_nt cdr3_aa
NA NA TRBJ1-1 TRBV4-2 TGTGCCAGCGAGAAGAACACTGAAGCTTTCTTT CASEKNTEAFF
NA NA TRBJ1-5 TRBV2 TGTGCCAGCACCTACGGGGAGAGTGGACAGCCCCAGCATTTT CASTYGESGQPQHF
NA TRBD1 TRBJ1-6 TRBV27 TGTGCCAGCAGTTGGGACAGAGATAATTCACCCCTCCACTTT CASSWDRDNSPLHF
NA NA TRBJ2-7 TRBV28 TGTGCCAGCAGTTTACGAGTTCTTATATACGAGCAGTACTTC CASSLRVLIYEQYF
once TRBD2 TRBJ2-7 TRBV7-2 TGTGCCAGCAGCTTAGGTCTAGCGGGGGGGAATTACGAGCAGTACTTC CASSLGLAGGNYEQYF
NA NA TRBJ1-2 TRBV6-6 TGTGCCAGCAGACGGGGGACGGACTCCTATGGCTACACCTTC CASRRGTDSYGYTF
NA NA TRBJ1-3 TRBV28 TGTGCCAGCAGGGAGGAGGCAGGCCTGGGTTCTGGAAACACCATATATTTT CASREEAGLGSGNTIYF
NA NA TRBJ1-5 TRBV6-1 TGTGCCAGCGGGCAGGCAAATCAGCCCCAGCATTTT CASGQANQPQHF
few NA TRBJ2-7 TRBV5-4 TGTGCCAGCAGCCCAGGGGTCTTCGGCGAGCAGTACTTC CASSPGVFGEQYF
NA TRBD1 TRBJ2-1 TRBV4-2 TGTGCCAGCAGCGCAAGGCATGGGACAGGGACGCCCAATGAGCAGTTCTTC CASSARHGTGTPNEQFF
NA NA TRBJ2-1 TRBV7-3 TGTGCCAGCAGCCCCCGGGACTCCCCGGGCAATGAGCAGTTCTTC CASSPRDSPGNEQFF
NA TRBD1 TRBJ1-5 TRBV10-3 TGTGCCATCAGGCAGGGGGGCAATCAGCCCCAGCATTTT CAIRQGGNQPQHF
NA NA TRBJ1-6 TRBV18 TGTGCCAGCTCACCACCATTCGGGCAGGGTAATTCACCCCTCCACTTT CASSPPFGQGNSPLHF
NA TRBD1 TRBJ1-5 TRBV6-4 TGTGCCAGCAGTGACTCTCCGCGGGACAGAAATCAGCCCCAGCATTTT CASSDSPRDRNQPQHF
once TRBD1 TRBJ1-4 TRBV7-2 TGTGCCAGCAGCCCCAGGGGGTTCGGTAATGAAAAACTGTTTTTT CASSPRGFGNEKLFF
NA NA TRBJ2-7 TRBV2 TGTGCCAGCACCCGGGAGAACGAGCAGTACTTC CASTRENEQYF
NA TRBD1 TRBJ1-5 TRBV2 TGTGCCAGCAGTGACTTGACAGGGTATCAGCCCCAGCATTTT CASSDLTGYQPQHF
few NA TRBJ2-3 TRBV6-1 TGTGCCAGCAGTGAGGCAGGGAGCACAGATACGCAGTATTTT CASSEAGSTDTQYF
NA NA TRBJ2-7 TRBV5-4 TGTGCCAGCAGCCAATCGACGGGTTTCAGCGAGCAGTACTTC CASSQSTGFSEQYF
NA NA TRBJ1-4 TRBV4-3 TGCGCCAGCAGCCAAAATACAGGATCAACTAATGAAAAACTGTTTTTT CASSQNTGSTNEKLFF
NA TRBD2 TRBJ2-3 TRBV4-2 TGTGCCAGCAGCCAGATCTATGGGGGGGCAGATACGCAGTATTTT CASSQIYGGADTQYF
NA TRBD2 TRBJ2-7 TRBV9 TGTGCCAGCAGCGTAGAAAATAGCGGGGGGCCTGTGCAGTACTTC CASSVENSGGPVQYF
NA TRBD1 TRBJ1-1 TRBV6-6 TGTGCCAGCAGTTTACGGACAGGGCACACTGAAGCTTTCTTT CASSLRTGHTEAFF
NA NA TRBJ2-1 TRBV4-1 TGCGCCAGCAGCCAGTACCCGGAGGGGAATGAGCAGTTCTTC CASSQYPEGNEQFF
NA TRBD1 TRBJ1-1 TRBV12-5 TGTGCTAGTGGCCCACCCCCACAGGGGACTGAAGCTTTCTTT CASGPPPQGTEAFF
NA NA TRBJ1-3 TRBV7-2 TGTGCCAGCAGCTTACAGGGTGGAAACACCATATATTTT CASSLQGGNTIYF
once NA TRBJ1-6 TRBV11-2 TGTGCCAGCAGCCTCCGGGGGGGAGCCCCCTCTCCCCTCCACTTT CASSLRGGAPSPLHF
NA TRBD1 TRBJ2-1 TRBV9 TGTGCCAGCAGCCCCCGGGGACAGGGCTCCTACAATGAGCAGTTCTTC CASSPRGQGSYNEQFF
NA NA TRBJ1-1 TRBV5-4 TGTGCCAGCAGCCCAACGCGGGGGTTCGCTGAAGCTTTCTTT CASSPTRGFAEAFF
NA TRBD1 TRBJ1-2 TRBV5-1 TGCGCCAGCAGCTCCCCCGACAGGGACTATGGCTACACCTTC CASSSPDRDYGYTF
NA NA TRBJ1-1 TRBV4-3 TGCGCCAGCAGCCGGGATCCCACCGGGACAAAGAACACTGAAGCTTTCTTT CASSRDPTGTKNTEAFF
NA NA TRBJ1-1 TRBV7-9 TGTTCCAGCAGTCATCACTCCAGGGAGGGGACTGAAGCTTTCTTT CSSSHHSREGTEAFF
once TRBD2 TRBJ2-3 TRBV2 TGTGCCAGCAGTGTTAAGCGGGGGGGCAGAGCAGATACGCAGTATTTT CASSVKRGGRADTQYF
NA NA TRBJ1-6 TRBV28 TGTGCCAGCAGCTCGGGGAGCTCCTATAATTCACCCCTCCACTTT CASSSGSSYNSPLHF
NA NA TRBJ1-2 TRBV5-1 TGCGCCAGCACCAATCCTACGGGGTCCGGCTACACCTTC CASTNPTGSGYTF
NA NA TRBJ2-1 TRBV6-1 TGTGCCAGCAGTGAGATAGGGGGTTCCTACAATGAGCAGTTCTTC CASSEIGGSYNEQFF
NA NA TRBJ1-5 TRBV28 TGTGCCAGCAGTTTCCGGGTCGGCAATCAGCCCCAGCATTTT CASSFRVGNQPQHF
NA TRBD1 TRBJ1-3 TRBV7-2 TGTGCCAGCAGCTTAGAGGGACAGGGGGCTGGAAACACCATATATTTT CASSLEGQGAGNTIYF
once NA TRBJ2-1 TRBV5-1 TGCGCCAGCAGCTTGGACTTGTCCTCCTACAATGAGCAGTTCTTC CASSLDLSSYNEQFF
NA NA TRBJ1-6 TRBV30 TGTGCCTGGAGTGTACTGGGCCATAATTCACCCCTCCACTTT CAWSVLGHNSPLHF
NA NA TRBJ1-2 TRBV7-9 TGTGCCAGCAGCGCACGCATGGGGGGGTGGGGATTGGGAGGCTACACCTTC CASSARMGGWGLGGYTF
NA NA TRBJ1-5 TRBV19 TGTGCCAGTAGTATACCCAGGGAAGGTCAGCCCCAGCATTTT CASSIPREGQPQHF
NA TRBD1 TRBJ1-1 TRBV15 TGTGCCACCAGCAGAGGCGGGACAGGGAACACTGAAGCTTTCTTT CATSRGGTGNTEAFF
NA TRBD1 TRBJ2-1 TRBV18 TGTGCCAGCTCTCAGGGGACAGGCGGGAATGAGCAGTTCTTC CASSQGTGGNEQFF
NA NA TRBJ1-1 TRBV30 TGTGCCTGGAGAGCCAAAGGAGGAACTGAAGCTTTCTTT CAWRAKGGTEAFF
once TRBD1 TRBJ1-2 TRBV19 TGTGCCAGTAGGGGACAGCTGCCCTATGGCTACACCTTC CASRGQLPYGYTF
NA NA TRBJ2-5 TRBV7-2 TGTGCCAGCAGCCAGGACTGGTCAAGGACCCAGTACTTC CASSQDWSRTQYF
once TRBD1 TRBJ2-1 TRBV28 TGTGCCAGCAGTATAGGACAGGGGAGAAATGAGCAGTTCTTC CASSIGQGRNEQFF
NA NA TRBJ1-1 TRBV5-4 TGTGCCAGCAGCTTGAAGGTCGAAGGGGCCGCTGAAGCTTTCTTT CASSLKVEGAAEAFF
NA NA TRBJ2-2 TRBV5-5 TGTGCCAGCAGCTGGCGGGTAGAGGACACCGGGGAGCTGTTTTTT CASSWRVEDTGELFF
NA NA TRBJ2-7 TRBV18 TGTGCCAGCTCGCCAACAGGTCTTAGAGACGAGCAGTACTTC CASSPTGLRDEQYF
few NA TRBJ1-4 TRBV6-6 TGTGCCAGCATTATGGACAGCTGGGAAAAACTGTTTTTT CASIMDSWEKLFF
NA NA TRBJ2-2 TRBV15 TGTGCCACCAGCAGAGAGCAAACTCGCTCGAACACCGGGGAGCTGTTTTTT CATSREQTRSNTGELFF
NA TRBD1 TRBJ1-6 TRBV2 TGTGCCAGCAGGGGACAGGGAAATTCACCCCTCCACTTT CASRGQGNSPLHF
NA NA TRBJ2-5 TRBV6-4 TGTGCCAGCAGTACTGAACCACCGGGTCGAATAACGTCTGGTAAAGAGACCCAGTACTTC CASSTEPPGRITSGKETQYF
NA TRBD2 TRBJ2-1 TRBV7-2 TGTGCCAGCAGCTTCCCCGGGGGGGCGGGCTACAATGAGCAGTTCTTC CASSFPGGAGYNEQFF
few NA TRBJ2-5 TRBV7-2 TGTGCCAGCAGCCCTGGGGGCAGGGCGGAGACCCAGTACTTC CASSPGGRAETQYF
NA TRBD1 TRBJ1-5 TRBV10-3 TGTGCCATCAAGGGCGACAGGGGCAATCAGCCCCAGCATTTT CAIKGDRGNQPQHF
NA NA TRBJ2-1 TRBV7-7 TGTGCTAGCAGCCGAGCCACCCGAGAGGAGCGAAAGCAGTTCTTC CASSRATREERKQFF